This TCR beta chain originates from a study of blood T cells in healthy people across ages. The CDR3 covers 14 residues. V dropped 7 bases and J dropped 1; count of bases not matched to a gene: 6. The germline CDR1 and CDR2 sequences are MNHEY and SVGEGT. Together with a sample-barcoded 5' primer, a J-beta primer mix was included in a second PCR lasting roughly 6 to 12 cycles. TCRdb reprocessed the 5' RACE reads with MiXCR, giving one entry per CDR3 protein. The sample includes about 1.1 million distinct CDR3 sequences, 35% to 40% of them seen just once. Input material: blood. The sequence came from a man aged 18 to 29 in good health. This chain joins TRBV6-2 or TRBV6-3 and TRBJ1-1; 7 bases line up with TRBD1. Here the CDR3 reads CASIPTGANTEAFF. The CDR3 nucleotides read TGTGCCAGCATCCCTACAGGGGCGAACACTGAAGCTTTCTTT.